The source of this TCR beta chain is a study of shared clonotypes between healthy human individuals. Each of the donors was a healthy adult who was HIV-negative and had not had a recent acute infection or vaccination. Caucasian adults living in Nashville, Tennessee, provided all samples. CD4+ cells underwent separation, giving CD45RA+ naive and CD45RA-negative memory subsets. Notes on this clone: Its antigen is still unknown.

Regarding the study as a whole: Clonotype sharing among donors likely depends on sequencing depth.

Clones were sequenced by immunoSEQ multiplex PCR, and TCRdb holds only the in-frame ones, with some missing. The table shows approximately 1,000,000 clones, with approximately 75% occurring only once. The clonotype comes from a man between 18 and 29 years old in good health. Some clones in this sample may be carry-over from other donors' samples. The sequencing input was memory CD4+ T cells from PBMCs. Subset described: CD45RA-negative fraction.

CDR3 sequence (DNA): TGTGCCAGCAGTAATAGCGGGAGTCCAGATACGCAGTATTTT. It yields the protein CASSNSGSPDTQYF. V gene TRBV6-6 combines with J gene TRBJ2-3; 9 bases fit TRBD2. V shed 5 bases and J 4 bases; nucleotides not matched to a gene: 4. This CDR3 has 14 residues. Germline V gene sequence: CDR1 MNHNY, CDR2 SVGAGI (reference sequence).